Shown below are 23 T cell receptor beta chains from a single sample sequenced in a study of regulatory T cells in long-lasting Graves disease. HTBI primers from iRepertoire and Arm-PCR of CDR3 regions yielded the TCR beta libraries. TCRdb processed the multiplex PCR reads anew with MiXCR; each CDR3 protein has one entry. This sample has a few hundred thousand distinct CDR3 sequences, with 20% to 25% found just once. The time point: persistent/refractory GD, antithyroid drugs over 5 years with positive TRAb. PBMCs were the source of the RNA used for TCR sequencing. This material consisted of peripheral blood mononuclear cells (PBMCs), taken when the disease was refractory, from a patient treated with antithyroid drugs. The receptors stem from a female donor with Graves disease.

The chain has TRBV11-3 and TRBJ2-3, with D perhaps TRBD2 (6 bases). Germline V CDR1 and CDR2: SGHNT, YENEEA. The CDR3 length is 13 residues. The V end lost 11 bases, the J end lost 2 bases, and 14 bases lay between the germline ends. This CDR3 is CASGGSHTDTQYF. For the CDR3, the DNA is TGTGCCTCCGGAGGGTCCCACACAGATACGCAGTATTTT. Drawing the rest from reference TRBV11-3 and TRBJ2-3, the complete variable domain is EAGVVQSPRYKIIEKKQPVAFWCNPISGHNTLYWYLQNLGQGPELLIRYENEEAVDDSQLPKDRFSAERLKGVDSTLKIQPAELGDSAVYLCASGGSHTDTQYFGPGTRLTVL.

This clonotype was detected ten times or more. The V and J genes are TRBV7-2 and TRBJ2-7; 10 bases fit TRBD1. The CDR3 runs 14 residues. Trimming cost V 5 bases and J 3 bases; bases outside gene matches: 4. Germline CDR1 and CDR2: SGHTA and FQGNSA. CDR3 bases: TGTGCCAGCAGCCGCGGGACAGGGGACTACGAGCAGTACTTC. It is translated as CASSRGTGDYEQYF.

This clonotype showed up many times. The gene calls are TRBV24-1 and TRBJ2-7; D gene ambiguous. V was clipped by 4 bases and J by 6 bases, with 9 bases between them. This CDR3 contains 12 residues. Germline assignment: CDR1 KGHDR and CDR2 SFDVKD. The DNA for the CDR3 is TGTGCCACCAGTGACCCCCCCGGCGAGCAGTACTTC. This gives the protein CATSDPPGEQYF.

This clonotype appeared many times. V usage is TRBV28 and J usage is TRBJ1-2; 8 nucleotides line up with TRBD1. Germline values: CDR1 MDHEN, CDR2 SYDVKM. This CDR3 comprises 13 residues. The V and J ends lost 4 bases and 5 bases, in that order; junction bases with no gene match: 3. The CDR3 DNA follows: TGTGCCAGCAGTTCGGGACAGGTATATGGCTACACCTTC. It translates to CASSSGQVYGYTF.

This clonotype turned up a few times. This chain uses TRBV15 with TRBJ2-2; D perhaps matches TRBD1 (5 bases). Germline V gene data show CDR1 as LNHNV and CDR2 as YYDKDF (reference sequence). V shed 0 bases and J shed 7 bases, with 18 bases lying between them. The CDR3 is 17 amino acids. This chain's CDR3 is CATSRDRPPGYGGELFF. The CDR3 coding sequence is TGTGCCACCAGCAGAGATCGCCCCCCAGGGTACGGCGGGGAGCTGTTTTTT. Full variable domain (missing parts from reference TRBV15 and TRBJ2-2): DAMVIQNPRYQVTQFGKPVTLSCSQTLNHNVMYWYQQKSSQAPKLLFHYYDKDFNNEADTPDNFQSRRPNTSFCFLDIRSPGLGDTAMYLCATSRDRPPGYGGELFFGEGSRLTVL.

The rearrangement links TRBV20-1 to TRBJ2-7; 11 bases are a match to TRBD2. Per germline, CDR1 DFQATT and CDR2 SNEGSKA (reference sequence). Trimming took 8 bases from V and 5 from J; bases not matched to a gene: 11. The CDR3 contains 14 residues. The CDR3 reads CSTLTSGTAHEQYF. In nucleotides, the CDR3 is TGCAGTACGCTGACTAGCGGGACTGCCCACGAGCAGTACTTC.

The genes are TRBV7-9 and TRBJ2-3; tentative D call: TRBD2 (7 bases). Per germline, CDR1 SEHNR and CDR2 FQNEAQ (reference sequence). Trimming removed 5 bases at V and 1 base at J, with 16 bases between. The CDR3 length is 16 residues. The CDR3 region has the DNA TGTGCCAGCAGCCCACTCGGCGGGGGCGGCACAGATACGCAGTATTTT. Its translation is CASSPLGGGGTDTQYF.

This clonotype has more than one count but fewer than ten. The V and J genes are TRBV16 and TRBJ2-4; unclear D gene. Germline loops: CDR1 KGHSY, CDR2 FQNENV. Trimming removed 8 bases at V and 4 bases at J, with 18 bases between. This CDR3 has 15 amino acids. The CDR3 nucleotides are TGTGCCAGCCAAGACGACCCGGAGCAGAAAAACATTCAGTACTTC. Translated, it gives CASQDDPEQKNIQYF.

V and J are TRBV29-1 and TRBJ2-5; 11 bases align to TRBD1. CDR1 is SQVTM, CDR2 ANQGSEA, per germline. The CDR3 has 13 residues. Unmatched junction bases numbered 4, after V lost 6 bases and J lost 4 bases. In DNA form, the CDR3 reads TGCAGCGTGTGGGACAGGGGGGGAGAGACCCAGTACTTC. This codes for CSVWDRGGETQYF.

The rearrangement uses TRBV7-9 and TRBJ2-5, with 8 bases that match TRBD1. Germline CDR1 SEHNR, CDR2 FQNEAQ (reference sequence). Trimming at V came to 1 base and at J to 5 bases, leaving 9 bases not matched to a gene. The CDR3 has 16 residues. The CDR3 protein is CASSLGDGRGHETQYF. The CDR3 DNA reads as TGTGCCAGCAGCTTAGGTGATGGCAGGGGGCATGAGACCCAGTACTTC.

This clonotype has ten or more counts. CDR3 protein: CASTLTKGPQHF. The CDR3 nucleotides read TGTGCCAGCACCCTCACGAAGGGGCCCCAGCATTTT. The chain joins TRBV28 to TRBJ1-5; no firm D call. V lost 7 bases and J lost 9, with 13 bases in between. This CDR3 is built from 12 residues. Germline CDR1 MDHEN, CDR2 SYDVKM.

The table lists this clonotype with a few counts. This chain joins TRBV7-9 and TRBJ2-5; unclear D gene. Trimming cost V 6 bases and J 5 bases, with 16 bases left between them. Per the germline V gene, CDR1 is SEHNR and CDR2 is FQNEAQ (reference sequence). The CDR3 covers 14 residues. In DNA, the CDR3 is TGTGCCAGCAGTAGAGATCTCACGAGGGAGACCCAGTACTTC. It translates to CASSRDLTRETQYF.

There are a few counts of this clonotype. This chain joins TRBV6-2 or TRBV6-3 and TRBJ2-2; D gene unclear. The CDR3 consists of 16 residues. Germline lookup yields CDR1 MNHEY and CDR2 SVGEGT. V lost 3 bases and J lost 5, with 16 bases in between. CDR3 sequence reads: CASSYSNPEVTGELFF. DNA for the CDR3: TGTGCCAGCAGTTATTCGAACCCAGAGGTTACCGGGGAGCTGTTTTTT.

This clonotype was observed at least ten times. V usage is TRBV6-5 and J usage is TRBJ1-1; unclear D gene. Trimming stripped 0 bases from V and 0 bases from J, with 8 bases between. The CDR3 extends over 15 amino acids. The germline V gene encodes CDR1 MNHEY and CDR2 SVGAGI. The CDR3, as DNA: TGTGCCAGCAGTTACTCGAGGGAGATGAACACTGAAGCTTTCTTT. It yields the protein CASSYSREMNTEAFF.

This clonotype was counted ten times or more. The V call is TRBV27, the J call TRBJ2-7; tentatively, D is TRBD2 (6 bases). Per germline, CDR1 MNHEY and CDR2 SMNVEV (reference sequence). Trimming took off 5 bases at V and 2 bases at J, with 25 bases between the two ends. The CDR3 consists of 18 residues. The CDR3 here is CASSQARLEGRIPYEQYF. Written as DNA, the CDR3 is TGTGCCAGCAGTCAGGCTAGATTGGAGGGGCGCATACCCTACGAGCAGTACTTC.

Notes on this clonotype: A junction end diverges from the germline sequence, so it may reflect a read error. This chain connects TRBV6-2 or TRBV6-3 to TRBJ1-1; a weak D match, TRBD1 (5 bases). Germline values: CDR1 MNHEY, CDR2 SVGEGT. This CDR3 is 14 amino acids long. The CDR3 DNA follows: TGTGCCGGCAGTTACGCGGGGGGAGGCACTGAAGCTTTCTTT. This translates into CAGSYAGGGTEAFF.

The sample holds many counts of this clonotype. The chain combines TRBV28 with TRBJ2-7; 7 bases line up with TRBD1. The CDR3 length is 15 residues. The germline CDR1 and CDR2 sequences are MDHEN and SYDVKM. V was pared by 6 bases and J by 2 bases, with 10 bases of the junction left unmatched. The CDR3 protein is CASSPYEGATYEQYF. The CDR3, as DNA: TGTGCCAGCAGCCCATACGAGGGGGCAACCTACGAGCAGTACTTC.

The chain is built from TRBV20-1 and TRBJ2-7, with 8 bases fitting TRBD2. With 0 bases clipped from V and 0 bases from J, the junction kept 4 bases outside the gene matches. Germline V gene lookup returns CDR1 DFQATT and CDR2 SNEGSKA (reference sequence). The length of the CDR3 is 15 residues. CDR3 residues: CSARDLAGISYEQYF. CDR3 DNA sequence: TGCAGTGCTAGAGACCTAGCGGGTATCTCCTACGAGCAGTACTTC.

The rearrangement joins TRBV19 to TRBJ1-1; possible D gene TRBD1, 6 bases. This CDR3 comprises 15 residues. Looked up from germline, CDR1 is LNHDA and CDR2 is SQIVND (reference sequence). The germline V and J ends were trimmed by 6 bases and 1 base, with 15 bases remaining between them. This CDR3 reads CASSPLGGANTEAFF. CDR3 nucleotides: TGTGCCAGTAGCCCCCTGGGGGGCGCGAACACTGAAGCTTTCTTT. The whole variable domain, filled in from reference TRBV19 and TRBJ1-1, reads DGGITQSPKYLFRKEGQNVTLSCEQNLNHDAMYWYRQDPGQGLRLIYYSQIVNDFQKGDIAEGYSVSREKKESFPLTVTSAQKNPTAFYLCASSPLGGANTEAFFGQGTRLTVV.

In this sample, this clonotype turned up many times. At one end the junction does not follow the germline gene, possibly because of a read error. J is TRBJ2-2 and V is TRBV5-1, with 14 positions matching TRBD2. In germline, CDR1 is SGHRS, CDR2 YFSETQ. The CDR3 runs to 16 residues. The CDR3 protein is CASSRLAGGYTGELFF. The CDR3 DNA follows: TGTGCCAGCAGCAGACTAGCGGGGGGGTACACCGGGGAGCTGTTTTTT.

The table lists this clonotype with many counts. V is TRBV12-3 or TRBV12-4 and J is TRBJ1-1; tentative D call: TRBD1 (5 bases). The CDR3 is made up of 14 amino acids. The V end was cut by 2 bases, the J end by 4 bases, with 11 bases between. CDR3 nucleotide sequence: TGTGCCAGCAGTTTATTTAGGCAGGGCACTGAAGCTTTCTTT. It codes for CASSLFRQGTEAFF.

This clonotype was counted between two and nine times. The chain couples TRBV20-1 to TRBJ2-7, with TRBD2 matching over 8 bases. Germline V gene data show CDR1 as DFQATT and CDR2 as SNEGSKA (reference sequence). The junction had 16 bases not matched to a gene; V was cut back by 2 bases and J by 4 bases. The CDR3 is made up of 17 amino acids. The chain's CDR3 is CSARSVSGVDGVYEQYF. CDR3 in DNA: TGCAGTGCTAGATCGGTTAGCGGGGTCGATGGGGTTTACGAGCAGTACTTC.

This clonotype was found a few times. The genes are TRBV20-1 and TRBJ2-7, with 13 bases matching TRBD2. Trimming took 1 base from V and 5 from J; bases not matched to a gene: 5. Per the germline V gene, CDR1 is DFQATT and CDR2 is SNEGSKA (reference sequence). CDR3 length: 15 amino acids. CDR3 in amino acids: CSARVRTSGSNEQYF. For the CDR3, the DNA is TGCAGTGCTAGAGTCAGGACTAGCGGGAGTAACGAGCAGTACTTC.